This T cell receptor (beta chain) was recovered during a study of blood T cells in healthy people across ages. Study at large: The capture of about one barcoded beta molecule per two T cells was achieved by template switching.

It was with a sample-barcoded 5' primer and a J-beta primer mix that a second PCR of roughly 6 to 11 cycles was run. Each cDNA molecule received a tag from a template-switch adaptor that had 12 random nucleotides. One entry per CDR3 protein, called by TCRdb with MiXCR from the 5' RACE reads. The table lists 1.5 million to 2 million distinct CDR3 sequences, 39% of them singletons. With 7 bases clipped from V and 3 bases from J, the junction kept 15 bases outside the gene matches. CDR1 and CDR2 from the germline V gene are SEHNR and FQNEAQ (reference sequence). The CDR3 runs 17 residues. Collection of 8.5 to 10 milliliters of peripheral blood was performed for each donor.

The chain combines TRBV7-9 with TRBJ2-7; 10 positions match TRBD1. Sample: blood. The receptor's source is a human donor in good health. In nucleotides, the CDR3 is TGTGCCAGCAACTCCATAATTCCGGGACAGGGGATCTACGAGCAGTACTTC. Protein: CASNSIIPGQGIYEQYF. The whole variable domain, filled in from reference TRBV7-9 and TRBJ2-7, reads DTGVSQNPRHKITKRGQNVTFRCDPISEHNRLYWYRQTLGQGPEFLTYFQNEAQLEKSRLLSDRFSAERPKGSFSTLEIQRTEQGDSAMYLCASNSIIPGQGIYEQYFGPGTRLTVT.